These T cell receptor beta chains were read from a single sample in a study of T cell responses to AZD1222 COVID-19 vaccine. TCRdb's table, derived via immunoSEQ multiplex PCR, lists solely in-frame clones and lacks some. This table has about 140,000 clones, about 91% appearing once. Sample: peripheral blood, taken 28 days after the second AZD1222 dose. These receptors were collected from an adult who received the AZD1222 COVID-19 vaccine. The CDR3 runs from the conserved cysteine through the conserved F or W. The order of the fields is V gene, CDR3 protein.

v_gene: TRBV28; CDR3aa: CASTLGLNLGYEQYF
v_gene: TRBV7-2; CDR3aa: CASSPGWGLDTGELFF
v_gene: TRBV6-5; CDR3aa: CASSYLGGTGNTIYF
v_gene: TRBV23-1; CDR3aa: CASSPPGWPRVYEQYF
v_gene: TRBV29-1; CDR3aa: CSVGGRGDEQYF
v_gene: TRBV2; CDR3aa: CASSVEGGGGNTIYF
v_gene: TRBV19; CDR3aa: CASTRTGGSGEQYF
v_gene: TRBV5-6; CDR3aa: CASSSVRPGANVLTF
v_gene: TRBV4-2; CDR3aa: CASSQVGGHEQYF
v_gene: TRBV7-9; CDR3aa: CASSLGNQPQHF
v_gene: TRBV28; CDR3aa: CASNGGDGSNEKLFF
v_gene: TRBV19; CDR3aa: CASSGDLTSSYNEQFF
v_gene: TRBV7-9; CDR3aa: CASSLEAGYNSPLHF
v_gene: TRBV15; CDR3aa: CATSREYSSYEQYF
v_gene: TRBV18; CDR3aa: CASSPRASSGQNEQFF
v_gene: TRBV5-6; CDR3aa: CASSRTAVGYTF
v_gene: TRBV28; CDR3aa: CASSFSLGQSSPHTF
v_gene: TRBV3-1/TRBV3-2; CDR3aa: CASSRRTSGRGDTQYF
v_gene: TRBV28; CDR3aa: CASNLGRSYNEQFF
v_gene: TRBV2; CDR3aa: CASSVSLTTPNTGELFF
v_gene: TRBV29-1; CDR3aa: CSVAGGSVRATEAFF
v_gene: TRBV18; CDR3aa: CASSPEVGGGYEQYF
v_gene: TRBV2; CDR3aa: CASSPVTTGEAFF
v_gene: TRBV3-1/TRBV3-2; CDR3aa: CASSPRDRGPGQYF
v_gene: TRBV28; CDR3aa: CASSLGRRAYGYTF
v_gene: TRBV19; CDR3aa: CASRLTDTQYF
v_gene: TRBV29-1; CDR3aa: CSVGDSGNTIYF
v_gene: TRBV4-2; CDR3aa: CASSQNTRTSSYNEQFF
v_gene: TRBV28; CDR3aa: CASSPGETRTEAFF
v_gene: TRBV9; CDR3aa: CASSTDTTGELFF
v_gene: TRBV28; CDR3aa: CASRPSTGDTGELFF
v_gene: TRBV7-2; CDR3aa: CASSYGGFNEKLFF
v_gene: TRBV2; CDR3aa: CASSSWEDTQYF
v_gene: TRBV28; CDR3aa: CASRGGDRVYGYTF
v_gene: TRBV29-1; CDR3aa: CSAWTSGVNEQFF
v_gene: TRBV12-3/TRBV12-4; CDR3aa: CASSLAGSYGYTF
v_gene: TRBV10-2; CDR3aa: CAATPGVRSTEAFF
v_gene: TRBV27; CDR3aa: CASAPRVNTEAFF
v_gene: TRBV4-1; CDR3aa: CASSQYDGTYEQYF
v_gene: TRBV28; CDR3aa: CASSLERGIYEQYF
v_gene: TRBV20-1; CDR3aa: CSASFGAREQFF
v_gene: TRBV5-1; CDR3aa: CASSPGLAYYNEQFF
v_gene: TRBV28; CDR3aa: CASSRSTGMNTEAFF
v_gene: TRBV28; CDR3aa: CASSPGWGVAQYF
v_gene: TRBV19; CDR3aa: CATGGSARKAFF
v_gene: TRBV9; CDR3aa: CASSVGGSGYTF
v_gene: TRBV15; CDR3aa: CATSRARTATNEKLFF
v_gene: TRBV6-1; CDR3aa: CASSEKEGNTGELFF
v_gene: TRBV30; CDR3aa: CAWSVQQVETQYF
v_gene: TRBV19; CDR3aa: CASSLRTALPISGYTF
v_gene: TRBV19; CDR3aa: CASRDTATNEKLFF
v_gene: TRBV10-1; CDR3aa: CASSPTWVGEKLFF
v_gene: TRBV2; CDR3aa: CASRGLGYTF
v_gene: TRBV9; CDR3aa: CASSVPGSTYNEQFF